The present TCR beta chain was sequenced within a study of cytomegalovirus exposure and HLA in healthy donors. Trimming took 5 bases from V and 0 from J, leaving 7 bases between them. This CDR3 comprises 14 residues. Germline V gene data show CDR1 as SEHNR and CDR2 as FQNEAQ (reference sequence). The primer mix had 60 Vbeta and 13 Jbeta primers. Method: immunoSEQ multiplex PCR; TCRdb's copy keeps in-frame clones and lacks some. Of 150,000 to 200,000 clones in the sample, about 80% are singletons; the top ten hold roughly 2%. This rearrangement joins TRBV7-9 to TRBJ2-2; a possible D gene is TRBD1 (5 bases). The clonotype comes from a woman younger than 35 in good health and CMV-seropositive. The sample consisted of PBMCs. The CDR3 DNA reads as TGTGCCAGCAGCAAACAGGCGAACACCGGGGAGCTGTTTTTT. It yields the protein CASSKQANTGELFF.